One sample yielded the 29 T cell receptor beta chains listed below, sequenced in a study of blood T cell repertoires in COVID-19. Sequenced by immunoSEQ multiplex PCR; TCRdb stores in-frame clones only, minus some. Here the sample spans over 130,000 clones, approximately 80% being singletons. Sequencing was carried out using PBMCs or T cells enriched from blood (not recorded which). All receptors derive from a woman between 18 and 29 years old who had been exposed to COVID-19.

The chain uses TRBV30 and TRBJ1-4; D might be TRBD1 (5 bases). CDR3 length: 14 residues. The V end was cut by 5 bases, the J end by 0 bases, with 10 bases between. CDR1 GTSNPN and CDR2 SVGIG come from the germline V gene (reference sequence). This CDR3 is CAWDRQSTNEKLFF. In DNA, the CDR3 is TGTGCCTGGGATCGACAGTCAACTAATGAAAAACTGTTTTTT. The full variable domain, in which reference TRBV30 and TRBJ1-4 provide the parts outside the CDR3, is SQTIHQWPATLVQPVGSPLSLECTVEGTSNPNLYWYRQAAGRGLQLLFYSVGIGQISSEVPQNLSASRPQDRQFILSSKKLLLSDSGFYLCAWDRQSTNEKLFFGSGTQLSVL.

CDR3 sequence: CSAYSGNYTF. The CDR3 DNA follows: TGCAGTGCTTATTCAGGGAACTACACCTTC. The V gene is TRBV20-1, the J gene TRBJ1-2, with D possibly being TRBD1 (5 bases). CDR3 size: 10 residues. V was pared by 5 bases and J by 10 bases, with 11 bases between. Germline V gene sequence: CDR1 DFQATT, CDR2 SNEGSKA (reference sequence).

J is TRBJ2-3 and V is TRBV2, with a tentative D call TRBD2 (6 bases). Trimming left V 7 bases short and J 7 bases short, with 9 bases between. Germline V CDR1 and CDR2: SNHLY, FYNNEI. The CDR3 consists of 11 residues. The CDR3 region is CASTEGNTQYF. The DNA for the CDR3 is TGTGCCAGCACGGAGGGTAATACGCAGTATTTT.

This clone was observed once. The chain uses TRBV28 and TRBJ2-3; D gene ambiguous. The CDR3 extends over 12 amino acids. The V end lost 7 bases, the J end lost 4 bases, and 9 bases lay between the germline ends. Per the germline V gene, CDR1 is MDHEN and CDR2 is SYDVKM. CDR3 bases: TGTGCCAGCACCGGAGTGGCAGATACGCAGTATTTT. Amino acid sequence: CASTGVADTQYF.

The chain couples TRBV28 to TRBJ2-2; 8 positions agree with TRBD2. V was pared by 3 bases and J by 1 base, with 1 base of the junction left unmatched. Germline V gene data show CDR1 as MDHEN and CDR2 as SYDVKM. The CDR3 is made up of 15 amino acids. CDR3 nucleotides: TGTGCCAGCAGTTTTACTAGCGGGAACACCGGGGAGCTGTTTTTT. This translates into CASSFTSGNTGELFF.

V and J are TRBV5-6 and TRBJ1-2; a weak D match, TRBD1 (5 bases). V lost 1 base and J 7 bases, leaving 11 bases between the germline ends. Germline CDR1 SGHDT, CDR2 YYEEEE. The CDR3 totals 13 residues. The CDR3 DNA sequence: TGTGCCAGCAGCTTGCAGGGATTGCGTGGCTACACCTTC. Translating it yields CASSLQGLRGYTF.

A single count supports this clone. The rearrangement links TRBV6-2 or TRBV6-3 to TRBJ1-5; 8 positions agree with TRBD1. The CDR3 covers 14 residues. Germline-derived CDR1 and CDR2 are MNHEY and SVGEGT. V trimming: 5 bases; J trimming: 10 bases; junction bases outside the gene matches: 10. CDR3: CASSQTGDPAPQHF. In DNA form, the CDR3 reads TGTGCCAGCAGTCAGACAGGGGACCCAGCACCCCAGCATTTT.

The V call is TRBV7-8, the J call TRBJ1-1; 7 positions match TRBD1. This CDR3 is built from 13 residues. The trim removed 3 bases at V and 8 bases at J, leaving 6 bases unmatched. From germline, CDR1 is SGHVS and CDR2 FQNEAQ. Here the CDR3 reads CASSLTGLREAFF. CDR3 nucleotide sequence: TGTGCCAGCAGCTTGACAGGGTTACGGGAAGCTTTCTTT.

The rearrangement uses TRBV11-1 and TRBJ2-3, with TRBD1 matching 8 bases. The germline gives CDR1 SGHAT, CDR2 FQDESV (reference sequence). This CDR3 is 16 amino acids long. V shed 4 bases and J 6 bases; nucleotides not matched to a gene: 12. This chain's CDR3 is CASSYTGTGGFDTQYF. The CDR3 nucleotides are TGTGCCAGCAGCTACACTGGGACAGGAGGGTTTGATACGCAGTATTTT.

This clone occurred once. The J gene is TRBJ1-5, the V gene TRBV5-1; 8 bases line up with TRBD1. CDR1 SGHRS and CDR2 YFSETQ come from the germline V gene. V lost 5 bases to trimming and J lost 6 bases; unmatched junction nucleotides: 4. This CDR3 has 13 residues. The CDR3 protein is CASSDRGGQPQHF. The CDR3 coding sequence is TGCGCCAGCAGTGACAGGGGTGGTCAGCCCCAGCATTTT. Using reference TRBV5-1 and TRBJ1-5 for the parts outside the CDR3, the full variable domain is KAGVTQTPRYLIKTRGQQVTLSCSPISGHRSVSWYQQTPGQGLQFLFEYFSETQRNKGNFPGRFSGRQFSNSRSEMNVSTLELGDSALYLCASSDRGGQPQHFGDGTRLSIL.

The chain is built from TRBV12-3 or TRBV12-4 and TRBJ1-5; weak D call: TRBD1 (6 bases). The V end was cut by 7 bases, the J end by 4 bases, with 11 bases between. This CDR3 spans 13 amino acids. The CDR3 here is CASKGTPNQPQHF. Written as DNA, the CDR3 is TGTGCCAGCAAGGGGACACCGAATCAGCCCCAGCATTTT.

The chain couples TRBV4-1 to TRBJ1-6; weak D call: TRBD1 (6 bases). This CDR3 has 19 residues. Germline V gene lookup returns CDR1 MGHRA and CDR2 YSYEKL. V was cut by 2 bases and J by 6 bases, with 23 bases left in between. CDR3 DNA: TGCGCCAGCAGCCAATTCCTCAACAGGGCAGGGAGTGGTAATTCACCCCTCCACTTT. It codes for CASSQFLNRAGSGNSPLHF.

The gene calls are TRBV28 and TRBJ1-5; TRBD1 is a possible D gene (5 bases). This CDR3 comprises 18 residues. The germline CDR1 and CDR2 sequences are MDHEN and SYDVKM. Trimming took off 3 bases at V and 2 bases at J, with 20 bases between the two ends. The CDR3 protein is CASSFSFQPGPRNQPQHF. CDR3 nucleotides: TGTGCCAGCAGTTTCTCATTTCAGCCAGGGCCCCGCAATCAGCCCCAGCATTTT.

The CDR3 sequence: CASSDRRGAGSGYTF. In nucleotides, the CDR3 is TGTGCCAGCAGTGATAGGAGGGGAGCGGGCTCTGGCTACACCTTC. The J gene is TRBJ1-2, the V gene TRBV2, with a weak D call TRBD1 (5 bases). Trimming shortened V by 3 bases and J by 7 bases, and 18 bases separated the two germline ends. Looked up from germline, CDR1 is SNHLY and CDR2 is FYNNEI. The CDR3 extends over 15 amino acids.

The V call is TRBV19, the J call TRBJ2-7; D unresolved. CDR3 length: 13 residues. The V end was cut by 6 bases, the J end by 2 bases, with 11 bases between. From germline, CDR1 is LNHDA and CDR2 SQIVND (reference sequence). The CDR3 nucleotides are TGTGCCAGTAGACCGACACGTACCTACGAGCAGTACTTC. It yields the protein CASRPTRTYEQYF.

This chain uses TRBV27 with TRBJ1-1; the match to TRBD1 covers 7 bases. V gave up 5 bases and J gave up 1 base; unmatched junction bases: 13. This CDR3 is built from 17 residues. Germline V lookup: CDR1 MNHEY, CDR2 SMNVEV (reference sequence). CDR3 sequence: CASSLTNPGGRNTEAFF. CDR3 sequence (DNA): TGTGCCAGCAGTCTTACTAATCCAGGGGGACGGAACACTGAAGCTTTCTTT.

This chain uses TRBV19 with TRBJ1-5; perhaps TRBD1 as D (5 bases). V was clipped by 3 bases and J by 1 base, with 10 bases between them. Germline CDR1 and CDR2: LNHDA and SQIVND (reference sequence). CDR3 length: 15 amino acids. CDR3 sequence: CASSMGGNSNQPQHF. The CDR3, as DNA: TGTGCCAGTAGTATGGGGGGTAACAGCAATCAGCCCCAGCATTTT.

The chain recombines TRBV16 with TRBJ2-5; 7 bases are shared with TRBD1. V shed 3 bases and J 2 bases; nucleotides not matched to a gene: 0. This CDR3 is built from 13 residues. Per the germline V gene, CDR1 is KGHSY and CDR2 is FQNENV. The CDR3 DNA sequence: TGTGCCAGCAGCCAGGGACAGCAAGAGACCCAGTACTTC. It yields the protein CASSQGQQETQYF.

V gene TRBV19 combines with J gene TRBJ2-2; perhaps TRBD1 as D (6 bases). V was clipped by 4 bases and J by 3 bases, with 15 bases between them. The CDR3 consists of 16 residues. Germline-derived CDR1 and CDR2 are LNHDA and SQIVND (reference sequence). This CDR3 is CASSTPYRVDTGELFF. CDR3 sequence (DNA): TGTGCCAGTAGTACCCCGTACAGGGTAGACACCGGGGAGCTGTTTTTT.

The table lists this clone with a few counts. V is TRBV3-1 (or the pseudogene TRBV3-2) and J is TRBJ2-2, with D perhaps TRBD2 (5 bases). The ends were cut back, 7 bases at V and 0 bases at J, with 15 bases in the middle. CDR3 length: 16 amino acids. Germline CDR1 LGHDT, CDR2 YNNKEL (reference sequence). The CDR3 loop reads CASTRLGSANTGELFF. CDR3 nucleotides: TGTGCCAGCACACGTCTGGGTAGCGCGAACACCGGGGAGCTGTTTTTT.

This clone was seen a handful of times. The chain couples TRBV7-8 to TRBJ1-2, with a tentative D call TRBD1 (5 bases). CDR3 length: 13 residues. CDR1 is SGHVS and CDR2 is FQNEAQ in the germline V gene. Trimming removed 2 bases from V and 8 bases from J, with 12 bases in between. The CDR3 loop reads CASSLTRDSGYTF. The CDR3 DNA reads as TGTGCCAGCAGCTTAACCCGGGACTCGGGCTACACCTTC.

The chain couples TRBV12-3 or TRBV12-4 to TRBJ2-1; 7 nucleotides align to TRBD2. V lost 8 bases and J lost 10; bases outside the gene matches: 11. This CDR3 is 13 amino acids long. DNA of the CDR3: TGTGCCAGCGGGAGGGCCGGGGATCAAGAGCAGTTCTTC. It is translated as CASGRAGDQEQFF.

This chain uses TRBV19 with TRBJ1-5; D gene uncertain. CDR3 length equals 16 residues. Germline V gene data show CDR1 as LNHDA and CDR2 as SQIVND (reference sequence). V shed 7 bases and J shed 6 bases, with 22 bases lying between them. CDR3 DNA sequence: TGTGCCAGTATCTATCGAGGAGGGTCCTCCACTCAGCCCCAGCATTTT. Its translation is CASIYRGGSSTQPQHF.

The rearrangement links TRBV7-3 to TRBJ2-1; D may be TRBD1 (5 bases). V lost 2 bases, J lost 1 base, and 9 bases lay in between. Looked up from germline, CDR1 is SGHTA and CDR2 is FQGTGA. CDR3 length: 15 amino acids. The CDR3 bases are TGTGCCAGCAGCTTATTTAAGGGGTCCTACAATGAGCAGTTCTTC. Encoded protein: CASSLFKGSYNEQFF.

This clone was seen more than once but under ten times. The chain joins TRBV28 to TRBJ2-1, with a tentative D call TRBD2 (7 bases). Between the trimmed V and J ends, which lost 5 bases and 1 base, there was a span of 18 bases. CDR3 length: 17 residues. The germline gives CDR1 MDHEN, CDR2 SYDVKM. In nucleotides, the CDR3 is TGTGCCAGCAGTAGGTTGGGGGGGCCTAAATCCTACAATGAGCAGTTCTTC. This translates into CASSRLGGPKSYNEQFF.

The J gene is TRBJ1-1, the V gene TRBV30, with D perhaps TRBD1 (5 bases). Germline CDR1 reads GTSNPN; CDR2 reads SVGIG (reference sequence). This CDR3 contains 13 residues. V shed 1 base and J shed 1 base, with 7 bases lying between them. CDR3 amino acids: CAWSGQPNTEAFF. CDR3 DNA: TGTGCCTGGAGTGGACAGCCGAACACTGAAGCTTTCTTT.

This chain uses TRBV30 with TRBJ2-7; 11 bases fit TRBD1. Looked up from germline, CDR1 is GTSNPN and CDR2 is SVGIG (reference sequence). The CDR3 consists of 14 residues. V shed 5 bases, J shed 4 bases, and the junction held 7 bases outside the gene matches. CDR3 in amino acids: CAWDRTGGFYEQYF. CDR3 nucleotide sequence: TGTGCCTGGGATAGGACAGGGGGCTTTTACGAGCAGTACTTC.

To note about this clone: In this CDR3 the conserved last residue, phenylalanine or tryptophan, is missing, so a read error is likely. It is unclear where the CDR3 begins or ends on the DNA, so no DNA is shown, and the CDR3 is as TCRdb lists it. The rearrangement uses TRBV28 and TRBJ1-2; the table's D call of TRBD1 was not tested on the DNA. Counting both end residues, the CDR3 totals 11 amino acids. Germline assignment: CDR1 MDHEN and CDR2 SYDVKM. The CDR3: CASRSRDRLFL.

CDR3 loop: CASSHSIAGGSTGELFF. CDR3 coding DNA: TGCGCCAGCAGCCATAGTATAGCGGGAGGCAGCACCGGGGAGCTGTTTTTT. The rearrangement links TRBV4-1 to TRBJ2-2, with 10 bases matching TRBD2. Germline V gene data show CDR1 as MGHRA and CDR2 as YSYEKL. The CDR3 extends over 17 amino acids. With 3 bases clipped from V and 4 bases from J, the junction kept 8 bases outside the gene matches.